The sequence of this TCR beta chain was determined in a study of blood T cells in healthy people across ages. Trimming pared 4 bases from V and 4 bases from J, leaving 11 bases between. Germline CDR1 and CDR2: MDHEN and SYDVKM. CDR3 length equals 14 residues. Study-wide results and limits: For the donors, CMV status was unknown and possibly confounded expanded clonotype changes.

On this clonotype: Its antigen remains unidentified.

A sample-barcoded 5' primer and a J-beta primer mix were used in a second PCR of roughly 6 to 11 cycles. MiXCR, run by TCRdb on the 5' RACE reads, gives a single entry per CDR3 protein. The sample includes hundreds of thousands of distinct CDR3 sequences, roughly half of them seen just once. Total RNA extracted from each sample amounted to at least 6 micrograms. Source material: blood. This clonotype was obtained from a woman of 80 years or more in good health. The rearrangement uses TRBV28 and TRBJ1-5, with D possibly being TRBD1 (5 bases). The DNA for the CDR3 is TGTGCCAGCAGTTCATACAGGAAAAATCAGCCCCAGCATTTT. It specifies CASSSYRKNQPQHF.